This record covers a single TCR beta chain. What it binds is not known. V was pared by 5 bases and J by 7 bases, with 4 bases of the junction left unmatched. This CDR3 spans 15 amino acids. Germline V CDR1 and CDR2: SGHNT, YENEEA. These data are taken from a study of shared clonotypes between healthy human individuals. Study-wide results and limits: In the sorted subsets, rarefaction showed sequencing was incomplete despite large depth. Memory subsets generally showed smaller estimated richness than naive subsets did.

In the authors' methods: ImmunoSEQ output lacked quality scores and full-length reads, limiting matched filtering. Assay: immunoSEQ multiplex PCR; the TCRdb copy retains only in-frame clones and omits some. V and J calls and clone size are given by that table; D and trimming were obtained from the DNA. The sample comprises a few million clones, approximately 93% of which are singletons, and under 0.45% rests with the top ten. The chain joins TRBV11-3 to TRBJ2-1, with 14 positions matching TRBD2. The sequenced sample consisted of naive CD4+ T cells from PBMCs. The subset denotes: CD45RA+ positively selected. This TCR was recovered from a man aged 18 to 30 in good health. Some clones in this sample may be carry-over from other donors' samples. CDR3 bases: TGTGCCAGCAGCGCAAGGACTAGCGGGAGGAATGAGCAGTTCTTC. Residues: CASSARTSGRNEQFF.